Below are 10 T cell receptor beta chains sequenced from a single sample in a study of cytomegalovirus exposure and HLA in healthy donors. A multiplex PCR was run with 60 Vbeta primers and 13 Jbeta primers. Some clones are missing from TCRdb's copy, which holds only in-frame ones; the method was immunoSEQ multiplex PCR. This sample yields some 200,000 clones, of which roughly 90% are seen a single time; 1% belongs to the top ten. Sequences were obtained from PBMCs. The receptors here all came from a woman aged 18-30 years in good health and CMV-seronegative.

The J gene is TRBJ1-2, the V gene TRBV21-1. TRBV21-1 is a documented pseudogene. The CDR3 runs to 19 residues. The CDR3 nucleotides read TGTGCCAGCAGCAAACGGATGGCGATTGGGGGGGCGCACATCTATGGCTACACCTTC. Amino acids: CASSKRMAIGGAHIYGYTF.

The chain carries TRBV5-4 and TRBJ1-4; perhaps TRBD1 as D (5 bases). V was shortened by 4 bases and J by 4 bases, with 14 bases between the two germline ends. This CDR3 has 15 residues. Looked up from germline, CDR1 is SGHNT and CDR2 is YYREEE (reference sequence). CDR3 sequence reads: CASSTEGRNNEKLFF. As DNA, the CDR3 is TGTGCCAGCAGCACGGAGGGGAGGAATAATGAAAAACTGTTTTTT. The full variable domain, its missing parts supplied by reference TRBV5-4 and TRBJ1-4, is ETGVTQSPTHLIKTRGQQVTLRCSSQSGHNTVSWYQQALGQGPQFIFQYYREEENGRGNFPPRFSGLQFPNYSSELNVNALELDDSALYLCASSTEGRNNEKLFFGSGTQLSVL.

The rearrangement uses TRBV7-9 and TRBJ2-7; 9 bases match TRBD2. The V gene's germline CDR1 is SEHNR and CDR2 FQNEAQ (reference sequence). The V segment lost 1 base and the J segment 4 bases; nucleotides outside the gene matches: 5. This CDR3 spans 15 amino acids. CDR3 loop: CASSLEASGEYEQYF. CDR3 DNA: TGTGCCAGCAGCTTAGAAGCTAGCGGGGAGTACGAGCAGTACTTC.

The V call is TRBV9, the J call TRBJ1-1, with 7 bases lining up with TRBD1. The junction had 14 bases not matched to a gene; V was cut back by 5 bases and J by 4 bases. Germline loops: CDR1 SGDLS, CDR2 YYNGEE. The CDR3 extends over 16 amino acids. The CDR3 DNA follows: TGTGCCAGCAGACCCCGGAAGGGGGCTGAGGGCACTGAAGCTTTCTTT. This sequence encodes CASRPRKGAEGTEAFF.

The chain carries TRBV27 and TRBJ2-3, with 8 positions matching TRBD2. The CDR3 has 15 residues. Trimming removed 4 bases from V and 0 bases from J; junction bases left unmatched: 3. The V gene's germline CDR1 is MNHEY and CDR2 SMNVEV (reference sequence). The CDR3 loop reads CASSYGLASTDTQYF. For the CDR3, the DNA is TGTGCCAGCAGTTATGGACTAGCTAGCACAGATACGCAGTATTTT.

Only a few counts were recorded for this clone. The rearrangement joins TRBV15 to TRBJ2-7; D ambiguous. V gave up 4 bases and J gave up 3 bases, with 4 bases separating them. There are 11 residues in the CDR3. Germline lookup yields CDR1 LNHNV and CDR2 YYDKDF (reference sequence). The CDR3 protein is CATSNLYEQYF. The CDR3, as DNA: TGTGCCACCAGCAATCTCTACGAGCAGTACTTC.

This clone was seen once. The rearrangement uses TRBV27 and TRBJ2-2; TRBD1 matches 8 bases. Germline CDR1 reads MNHEY; CDR2 reads SMNVEV (reference sequence). CDR3 size: 16 residues. J was trimmed by 7 bases and V by 6 bases; bases with no gene match: 13. The DNA for the CDR3 is TGTGCCAGCAGCCCAAGGATGGCAGGGGGCGTCGGGGAGCTGTTTTTT. It is translated as CASSPRMAGGVGELFF.

The chain uses TRBV6-1 and TRBJ1-2, with D uncertain. Trimming took off 0 bases at V and 8 bases at J, with 7 bases between the two ends. CDR1 MNHNS and CDR2 SASEGT come from the germline V gene. CDR3 length: 12 residues. The CDR3 DNA sequence: TGTGCCAGCAGTGAAGCGATCAGGGGCTACACCTTC. This sequence encodes CASSEAIRGYTF.

A single count supports this clone. The chain links TRBV19 to TRBJ1-2; TRBD1 might be the D (6 bases). V gave up 3 bases and J gave up 10 bases, with 21 bases separating them. Germline assignment: CDR1 LNHDA and CDR2 SQIVND (reference sequence). The CDR3 loop spans 15 amino acids. The CDR3 protein is CASSINIQGSRVYTF. The DNA for the CDR3 is TGTGCCAGTAGTATTAATATCCAGGGGAGTCGAGTCTACACCTTC.

The chain links TRBV27 to TRBJ1-2, with 8 bases aligning to TRBD1. Germline V lookup: CDR1 MNHEY, CDR2 SMNVEV (reference sequence). The CDR3 length is 14 residues. V shed 5 bases, J shed 4 bases, and the junction held 6 bases outside the gene matches. The DNA of the CDR3 is TGTGCCAGCAGTGTGACAGGGGCATTCTATGGCTACACCTTC. The encoded protein is CASSVTGAFYGYTF.